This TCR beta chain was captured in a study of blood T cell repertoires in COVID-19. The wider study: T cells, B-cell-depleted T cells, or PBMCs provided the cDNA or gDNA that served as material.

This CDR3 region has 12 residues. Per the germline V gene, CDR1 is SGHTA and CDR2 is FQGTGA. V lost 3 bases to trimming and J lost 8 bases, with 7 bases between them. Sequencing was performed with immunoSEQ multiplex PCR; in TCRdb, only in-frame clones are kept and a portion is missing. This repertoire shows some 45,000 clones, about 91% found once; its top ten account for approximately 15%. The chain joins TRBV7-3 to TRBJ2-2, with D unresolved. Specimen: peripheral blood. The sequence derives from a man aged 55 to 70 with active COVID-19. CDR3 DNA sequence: TGTGCCAGCAGCTTCCTCTTGGGGGAGCTGTTTTTT. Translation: CASSFLLGELFF. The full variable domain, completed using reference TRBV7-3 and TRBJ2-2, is GAGVSQTPSNKVTEKGKYVELRCDPISGHTALYWYRQSLGQGPEFLIYFQGTGAADDSGLPNDRFFAVRPEGSVSTLKIQRTERGDSAVYLCASSFLLGELFFGEGSRLTVL.